This T cell receptor (beta chain) derives from a study of T cell changes during pregnancy in multiple sclerosis. Libraries were prepared by immunoSEQ multiplex PCR; TCRdb keeps only in-frame clonotypes and omits some of them. The profile covers roughly 72,000 clones, with around 90% appearing a single time and 0.21% taken by the ten largest. Germline V lookup: CDR1 SGHRS, CDR2 YFSETQ. The CDR3 runs 14 residues. V lost 2 bases, J lost 2 bases, and 9 bases lay in between. The chain has TRBV5-1 and TRBJ2-3; D is ambiguous. The TCR comes from a female donor with multiple sclerosis, enrolled in a pregnancy study. The source was CD4+ T cells from peripheral blood mononuclear cells, collected before pregnancy. The CDR3 region is CASSFNEDTDTQYF. The CDR3 DNA follows: TGCGCCAGCAGCTTTAACGAGGACACAGATACGCAGTATTTT.